The 20 T cell receptor beta chains listed next were all sequenced from one sample in a study of CD8+ T cells in alopecia areata. RNA was extracted and reverse transcribed into cDNA as the sequencing template. TCRdb keeps only in-frame clones here, not all; method: immunoSEQ multiplex PCR. The sample has 80,000 to 100,000 clones, 41% seen once; the top ten hold about 1.5%. The sample was CD4+ T cells sorted from blood. The source of these receptors is a human donor with alopecia areata.

In DNA form, the CDR3 reads TGTGCCAGCAGCTTAGGGGGACAGACTGGATATGGCTACACCTTC. It translates to CASSLGGQTGYGYTF. J is TRBJ1-2 and V is TRBV7-2; 7 bases map to TRBD1. Germline CDR1 reads SGHTA; CDR2 reads FQGNSA. The CDR3 is 15 residues long. The junction had 7 bases not matched to a gene; V was cut back by 1 base and J by 5 bases.

V and J are TRBV4-1 and TRBJ2-1; TRBD2 matches at 12 bases. This CDR3 has 15 amino acids. Germline V gene lookup returns CDR1 MGHRA and CDR2 YSYEKL. J was trimmed by 9 bases and V by 5 bases; bases with no gene match: 8. The CDR3 nucleotides are TGCGCCAGCAGCTCTCGGACTAGCGGGAATGGTGAGCAGTTCTTC. As protein: CASSSRTSGNGEQFF.

The chain joins TRBV7-2 to TRBJ2-7; TRBD2 matches at 13 bases. The CDR3 is made up of 17 amino acids. The germline V gene has CDR1 SGHTA and CDR2 FQGNSA. J lost 5 bases, V lost 1 base, and 8 bases had no gene match. The CDR3 region is CASSLVMGTSGADEQYF. CDR3 coding DNA: TGTGCCAGCAGCTTAGTGATGGGGACTAGCGGGGCCGACGAGCAGTACTTC. The variable domain in full, completed from reference TRBV7-2 and TRBJ2-7, reads GAGVSQSPSNKVTEKGKDVELRCDPISGHTALYWYRQSLGQGLEFLIYFQGNSAPDKSGLPSDRFSAERTGGSVSTLTIQRTQQEDSAVYLCASSLVMGTSGADEQYFGPGTRLTVT.

The chain is built from TRBV5-1 and TRBJ1-1; 8 bases line up with TRBD1. The CDR3 length is 16 residues. Germline V gene data show CDR1 as SGHRS and CDR2 as YFSETQ. V trimming: 0 bases; J trimming: 6 bases; junction bases outside the gene matches: 10. CDR3 nucleotide sequence: TGCGCCAGCAGCTTGGGGCAGGGGGCTCTTCTCTCTGAAGCTTTCTTT. This encodes CASSLGQGALLSEAFF.

This clone came up a few times. The chain joins TRBV18 to TRBJ2-7; 7 bases match TRBD2. Germline assignment: CDR1 KGHSH and CDR2 LQKENI. This CDR3 has 15 residues. V lost 3 bases and J lost 2; bases outside the gene matches: 7. The CDR3 protein is CASSPGRGRTYEQYF. DNA of the CDR3: TGTGCCAGCTCACCGGGGAGGGGCAGAACCTACGAGCAGTACTTC.

The J gene is TRBJ2-3, the V gene TRBV2; unclear D gene. CDR1 and CDR2 from the germline V gene are SNHLY and FYNNEI. The V gene lost 8 bases and the J gene lost 3 bases, with 6 bases spanning the gap. The CDR3 totals 11 residues. The CDR3 coding sequence is TGTGCCAGCTACGGGACAGATACGCAGTATTTT. This gives the protein CASYGTDTQYF.

This chain connects TRBV18 to TRBJ2-1; D is ambiguous. The CDR3 runs to 13 residues. CDR1 and CDR2 from the germline V gene are KGHSH and LQKENI. V lost 2 bases to trimming and J lost 8 bases, with 10 bases between them. CDR3 in DNA: TGTGCCAGCTCACCAACGCAGCCGCATGAGCAGTTCTTC. Translated: CASSPTQPHEQFF.

The CDR3 is CASSDRVQETQYF. CDR3 nucleotides: TGTGCCAGCAGTGACAGGGTCCAAGAGACCCAGTACTTC. This sequence joins TRBV5-6 and TRBJ2-5, with 7 nucleotides matching TRBD1. This CDR3 region has 13 residues. The junction had 2 bases not matched to a gene; V was cut back by 5 bases and J by 1 base. Germline V lookup: CDR1 SGHDT, CDR2 YYEEEE.

The V call is TRBV2, the J call TRBJ1-2; D gene ambiguous. Germline V CDR1 and CDR2: SNHLY, FYNNEI. V lost 4 bases to trimming and J lost 7 bases, with 1 base between them. The CDR3 is 9 amino acids. CDR3 sequence: CASSAGYTF. The CDR3 nucleotides are TGTGCCAGCAGTGCTGGCTACACCTTC.

This chain joins TRBV28 and TRBJ2-5; D gene unclear. From germline, CDR1 is MDHEN and CDR2 SYDVKM. The CDR3 contains 12 residues. V was clipped by 3 bases and J by 1 base, with 3 bases between them. The CDR3 DNA follows: TGTGCCAGCAGTTTGGTCCAAGAGACCCAGTACTTC. This codes for CASSLVQETQYF.

The chain carries TRBV7-3 and TRBJ2-3; no reliable D call. Per germline, CDR1 SGHTA and CDR2 FQGTGA. Trimming pared 4 bases from V and 2 bases from J, leaving 10 bases between. CDR3 length equals 14 residues. CDR3 coding DNA: TGTGCCAGCAGCTCCTCCGGGTTCACAGATACGCAGTATTTT. Translated: CASSSSGFTDTQYF.

This clone was recorded a few times. This chain links TRBV30 with TRBJ1-2; D gene uncertain. The CDR3 consists of 13 residues. CDR1 and CDR2 (germline): GTSNPN, SVGIG (reference sequence). V shed 2 bases and J shed 8 bases, with 15 bases lying between them. The CDR3 reads CAWSPASGRGYTF. In nucleotides, the CDR3 is TGTGCCTGGAGTCCAGCGTCAGGACGAGGCTACACCTTC.

This clone turned up a few times. The chain's CDR3 is CSVVLALSYEQYF. In DNA, the CDR3 is TGCAGCGTTGTTCTAGCGCTCTCCTACGAGCAGTACTTC. The chain is built from TRBV29-1 and TRBJ2-7; D is perhaps TRBD2 (6 bases). V was clipped by 4 bases and J by 0 bases, with 10 bases between them. The CDR3 contains 13 residues. Germline V gene lookup returns CDR1 SQVTM and CDR2 ANQGSEA.

There are a few counts of this clone. This chain links TRBV29-1 with TRBJ2-7; perhaps TRBD1 as D (5 bases). Germline V CDR1 and CDR2: SQVTM, ANQGSEA. V gave up 2 bases and J gave up 2 bases, with 13 bases separating them. The CDR3 runs to 14 residues. The CDR3 loop reads CSVEKRTSPYEQYF. For the CDR3, the DNA is TGCAGCGTTGAAAAACGGACAAGCCCCTACGAGCAGTACTTC.

V is TRBV29-1 and J is TRBJ2-7; D may be TRBD2 (5 bases). Trimming left V 4 bases short and J 2 bases short, with 12 bases between. Germline loops: CDR1 SQVTM, CDR2 ANQGSEA. The CDR3 runs to 13 residues. The CDR3 loop is CSVGPNGAYEQYF. DNA for the CDR3: TGCAGCGTTGGGCCAAACGGGGCCTACGAGCAGTACTTC.

The chain recombines TRBV5-6 with TRBJ1-2; no clear D. The CDR3 is made up of 12 amino acids. Trimming pared 3 bases from V and 4 bases from J, leaving 7 bases between. The germline CDR1 and CDR2 sequences are SGHDT and YYEEEE. CDR3 sequence (DNA): TGTGCCAGCAGCTCTGGACTCTATGGCTACACCTTC. Protein sequence: CASSSGLYGYTF.

The V gene is TRBV30, the J gene TRBJ1-2, with TRBD1 as a possible D gene (6 bases). Per the germline V gene, CDR1 is GTSNPN and CDR2 is SVGIG (reference sequence). The CDR3 is 13 residues long. Trimming shortened V by 3 bases and J by 5 bases, and 13 bases separated the two germline ends. The CDR3 coding sequence is TGTGCCTGGAGCCCGAACAGGGTGTATGGCTACACCTTC. This encodes CAWSPNRVYGYTF.

The chain couples TRBV27 to TRBJ2-6; the match to TRBD1 covers 7 bases. The CDR3 runs 17 residues. Germline CDR1 reads MNHEY; CDR2 reads SMNVEV (reference sequence). The V and J ends lost 4 bases and 0 bases, in that order; junction bases with no gene match: 6. The CDR3 loop reads CASSSGTASSGANVLTF. The DNA for the CDR3 is TGTGCCAGCAGTTCGGGGACAGCGTCCTCTGGGGCCAACGTCCTGACTTTC.

This clone was seen a handful of times. The chain has TRBV20-1 and TRBJ2-4; no reliable D call. This CDR3 comprises 10 residues. V lost 6 bases, J lost 8 bases, and 8 bases lay in between. Germline V gives CDR1 DFQATT, CDR2 SNEGSKA (reference sequence). The CDR3 region is CSAVLDIQYF. Here the CDR3 DNA reads TGCAGTGCCGTTTTGGACATTCAGTACTTC.

Points on this clone: Other DNA sequences in this sample translate to the same CDR3. The chain joins TRBV27 to TRBJ1-1; the D gene is possibly TRBD1 (5 bases). CDR1 is MNHEY and CDR2 is SMNVEV in the germline V gene (reference sequence). Trimming took 5 bases from V and 1 from J, leaving 14 bases between them. CDR3 length: 15 amino acids. In nucleotides, the CDR3 is TGTGCCAGCAGTCTATTCGGGGGACCGAACACTGAAGCTTTCTTT. It encodes CASSLFGGPNTEAFF.